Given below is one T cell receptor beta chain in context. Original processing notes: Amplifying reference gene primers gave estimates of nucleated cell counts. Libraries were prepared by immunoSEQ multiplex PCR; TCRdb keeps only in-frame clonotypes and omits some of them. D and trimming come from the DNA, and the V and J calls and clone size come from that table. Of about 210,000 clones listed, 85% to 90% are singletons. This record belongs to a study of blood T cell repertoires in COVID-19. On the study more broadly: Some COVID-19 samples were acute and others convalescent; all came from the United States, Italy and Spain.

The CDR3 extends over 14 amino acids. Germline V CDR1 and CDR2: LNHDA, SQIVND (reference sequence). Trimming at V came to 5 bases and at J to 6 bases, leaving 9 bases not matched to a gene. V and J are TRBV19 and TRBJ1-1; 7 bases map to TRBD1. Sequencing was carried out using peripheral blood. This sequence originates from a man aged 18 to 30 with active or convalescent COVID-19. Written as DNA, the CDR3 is TGTGCCAGTAGTGAACAGGGGATCGGGGCTGAAGCTTTCTTT. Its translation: CASSEQGIGAEAFF.